The 14 T cell receptor beta chains below were found in one sample sequenced in a study of T cell responses to AZD1222 COVID-19 vaccine (dated by TCRdb to about 2021). The method behind the library was the immunoSEQ multiplex PCR assay. TCRdb mirrors the immuneACCESS table, restricted to in-frame sequences. Some clones are absent from its copies; in checked studies, under half trace to an unresolved V gene, and the reason for the others is unknown. Across this sample there are roughly 200,000 clones, with approximately 89% seen only once. Under 4% of the sample belongs to the ten largest clones. The sample's time point label, in plain terms: about 28 days (+/-7) after the second vaccine dose. Material: peripheral blood, obtained 28 days after the second AZD1222 dose. The receptors shown here come from an adult who received the AZD1222 COVID-19 vaccine.

The genes are TRBV30 and TRBJ2-2, with a tentative D call TRBD1 (5 bases). Per germline, CDR1 GTSNPN and CDR2 SVGIG (reference sequence). There are 12 residues in the CDR3. The V and J ends lost 8 bases and 3 bases respectively, with 10 bases between them. The CDR3 DNA sequence: TGTGCCCGCCAGACAGACACCGGGGAGCTGTTTTTT. This gives the protein CARQTDTGELFF.

The chain links TRBV30 to TRBJ1-1, with D tentatively TRBD1 (5 bases). V lost 2 bases and J 8 bases, leaving 9 bases between the germline ends. This CDR3 contains 11 residues. Germline V gene data show CDR1 as GTSNPN and CDR2 as SVGIG (reference sequence). The CDR3 nucleotides read TGTGCCTGGAGTTGGGGGGGGGAAGCTTTCTTT. Translated, it gives CAWSWGGEAFF.

This clone was counted between two and nine times. This chain uses TRBV24-1 with TRBJ2-1; D is undetermined. Trimming stripped 5 bases from V and 3 bases from J, with 7 bases between. The CDR3 is made up of 13 amino acids. Germline loops: CDR1 KGHDR, CDR2 SFDVKD. The CDR3 nucleotides read TGTGCCACCAGTGGCGTATTCTACAATGAGCAGTTCTTC. Translation: CATSGVFYNEQFF.

The chain carries TRBV27 and TRBJ2-1; D is unclear. The CDR3 is made up of 16 amino acids. The ends were cut back, 5 bases at V and 2 bases at J, with 16 bases in the middle. Looked up from germline, CDR1 is MNHEY and CDR2 is SMNVEV (reference sequence). DNA of the CDR3: TGTGCCAGCAGTCCCTTTACCGCCCTCGCCTACAATGAGCAGTTCTTC. Translating it yields CASSPFTALAYNEQFF.

This clone came up a few times. J is TRBJ1-2 and V is TRBV28, with 9 bases aligning to TRBD1. The CDR3 consists of 15 residues. The ends lost 6 bases at V and 2 bases at J; junction bases unmatched: 7. CDR1 is MDHEN and CDR2 is SYDVKM in the germline V gene. The CDR3 DNA reads TGTGCCAGCAGATTCCCGGGACAGGGCAACTATGGCTACACCTTC. It encodes CASRFPGQGNYGYTF.

This clone was counted only a few times. The rearrangement joins TRBV9 to TRBJ1-2; TRBD1 is a possible D gene (6 bases). The CDR3 length is 18 residues. The ends were cut back, 0 bases at V and 1 base at J, with 19 bases in the middle. Looked up from germline, CDR1 is SGDLS and CDR2 is YYNGEE. DNA for the CDR3: TGTGCCAGCAGCGTAGGACCCCCAGACAGGAGGCGTAACTATGGCTACACCTTC. Translation: CASSVGPPDRRRNYGYTF.

V and J are TRBV18 and TRBJ1-2; 7 bases are shared with TRBD1. V shed 4 bases and J 1 base; nucleotides not matched to a gene: 3. The CDR3 is 14 amino acids. Germline V gene data show CDR1 as KGHSH and CDR2 as LQKENI. The chain's CDR3 is CASSHGTDNYGYTF. The CDR3 DNA is TGTGCCAGCTCACACGGGACAGATAACTATGGCTACACCTTC.

The rearrangement joins TRBV10-1 to TRBJ2-7; D gene uncertain. CDR1 and CDR2 (germline): WNHNN, SYGVQD (reference sequence). The V end lost 4 bases, the J end lost 2 bases, and 9 bases lay between the germline ends. This CDR3 is 13 amino acids long. DNA for the CDR3: TGCGCCAGCAGTGGGGGTCCCCCCTACGAGCAGTACTTC. Its translation is CASSGGPPYEQYF.

This clone was picked up one time. The chain carries TRBV11-3 and TRBJ1-1; TRBD1 is a possible D gene (5 bases). Germline CDR1 SGHNT, CDR2 YENEEA. The CDR3 sequence is 15 residues long. Trimming stripped 5 bases from V and 4 bases from J, with 17 bases between. DNA of the CDR3: TGTGCCAGCAGCCCTGGGACCGATGTGGGCACTGAAGCTTTCTTT. Translating gives CASSPGTDVGTEAFF. Looking up the rest from reference TRBV11-3 and TRBJ1-1 gives the full variable domain: EAGVVQSPRYKIIEKKQPVAFWCNPISGHNTLYWYLQNLGQGPELLIRYENEEAVDDSQLPKDRFSAERLKGVDSTLKIQPAELGDSAVYLCASSPGTDVGTEAFFGQGTRLTVV.

The CDR3 DNA is TGTGCCAGCAGCTTGCGGGGGGCGCGTGGCACCGGGGAGCTGTTTTTT. Translation: CASSLRGARGTGELFF. The chain is built from TRBV5-6 and TRBJ2-2; D may be TRBD2 (7 bases). The V end lost 1 base, the J end lost 4 bases, and 14 bases lay between the germline ends. Germline CDR1 reads SGHDT; CDR2 reads YYEEEE. CDR3 length: 16 residues.

The V call is TRBV5-1, the J call TRBJ1-5; D unresolved. CDR3 length: 17 residues. Trimming removed 4 bases from V and 1 base from J, with 18 bases in between. Germline V CDR1 and CDR2: SGHRS, YFSETQ. CDR3 bases: TGCGCCAGCAGCCCTGGGGTAGGCTTCTTAAGCAATCAGCCCCAGCATTTT. Translating gives CASSPGVGFLSNQPQHF.

This clone turned up a few times. J is TRBJ1-2 and V is TRBV20-1; the D gene is possibly TRBD1 (6 bases). The CDR3 is 11 residues long. With 6 bases removed from V and 7 bases from J, the gap between germline ends came to 12 bases. Germline CDR1 and CDR2: DFQATT and SNEGSKA (reference sequence). Here the CDR3 DNA reads TGCAGTGCCTTAACAGGGCTTGGCTACACCTTC. Protein sequence: CSALTGLGYTF.

The sample holds a few counts of this clone. This chain uses TRBV3-1 (or the pseudogene TRBV3-2) with TRBJ2-1, with 10 bases aligning to TRBD2. CDR1 is LGHDT and CDR2 is YNNKEL in the germline V gene (reference sequence). The CDR3 runs to 16 residues. The V and J ends lost 0 bases and 8 bases, in that order; junction bases with no gene match: 7. CDR3: CASSQEGPSGSYEQFF. The CDR3 bases are TGTGCCAGCAGCCAAGAGGGGCCTAGCGGGAGCTATGAGCAGTTCTTC.

This clone was counted between two and nine times. This rearrangement joins TRBV21-1 to TRBJ1-4; whether TRBD1, the table's D call, matches the DNA was not checked. TRBV21-1 is tagged as a pseudogene. The length of the CDR3 is 18 residues. CDR3 sequence: CASSKGSGTGYHNEKLFF. CDR3 in DNA: TGTGCCAGCAGCAAAGGCTCCGGGACAGGCTATCATAATGAAAAACTGTTTTTT.